This is a list of T cell receptor beta chains from one sample in a study of T cells in localized non-small cell lung cancer. TCRdb keeps only in-frame clones here, not all; method: immunoSEQ multiplex PCR. Of over 30,000 clones in the sample, 80% to 90% are singletons; the top ten hold approximately 5.4%. Sample: peripheral blood mononuclear cells, taken before any cancer treatment. These receptors all come from an older male donor with stage II lung adenocarcinoma. Both conserved end residues are part of each CDR3. The D gene is left open where the match is weak. Some rows mark clone size as missing; the rest say once, few, many or name a class of expanded clone.

abundance	v_gene	len	d_gene	j_gene	CDR3nt	CDR3aa
NA	TRBV5-8	15	TRBD2	TRBJ2-3	TGTGCCAGCAGCCCTTGGGGGGGTCGCACAGATACGCAGTATTTT	CASSPWGGRTDTQYF
NA	TRBV4-3	16	NA	TRBJ1-1	TGCGCCAGCAGCTACACTTCAGGGGCGGCGAAGACTGAAGCTTTCTTT	CASSYTSGAAKTEAFF
NA	TRBV7-2	14	NA	TRBJ1-2	TGTGCCAGCAGCTCAGACAGGTCGAACTATGGCTACACCTTC	CASSSDRSNYGYTF
NA	TRBV19	17	TRBD2	TRBJ2-2	TGTGCCAGTACGGCTAGCGGGAGGGCCGCGAACACCGGGGAGCTGTTTTTT	CASTASGRAANTGELFF
NA	TRBV5-1	14	NA	TRBJ1-5	TGCGCCAGCAGCTTGGAGGGGCTTAATCAGCCCCAGCATTTT	CASSLEGLNQPQHF
few	TRBV7-9	15	NA	TRBJ1-1	TGTGCCAGCAGCCCACCCCAGGGTTTGAACACTGAAGCTTTCTTT	CASSPPQGLNTEAFF
NA	TRBV7-8	14	TRBD2	TRBJ2-1	TGTGCCAGCAGCTTAGGGACTAGCGGGAACGAGCAGTTCTTC	CASSLGTSGNEQFF
NA	TRBV28	12	NA	TRBJ1-5	TGTGCCAGCAGCTCACTGAATCAGCCCCAGCATTTT	CASSSLNQPQHF
NA	TRBV19	14	TRBD1	TRBJ1-2	TGTGCCAGTAGCCCCGGACAGGGAAACTATGGCTACACCTTC	CASSPGQGNYGYTF
NA	TRBV11-2	16	TRBD1	TRBJ1-3	TGTGCCAGCAGCCTGGGACAGCCGAGCTCTGGAAACACCATATATTTT	CASSLGQPSSGNTIYF
NA	TRBV7-9	11	NA	TRBJ2-1	TGTGCCAGCGGCAAGCTCGATGAGCAGTTCTTC	CASGKLDEQFF
NA	TRBV4-3	16	TRBD2	TRBJ2-1	TGCGCCAGCAGCCAAGAGCCCCTAGCGGGAGTGGTTGAGCAGTTCTTC	CASSQEPLAGVVEQFF
NA	TRBV2	16	NA	TRBJ2-1	TGTGCCAGCTCTGTCCGGGCGTCTAGCTCCTACAATGAGCAGTTCTTC	CASSVRASSSYNEQFF
NA	TRBV28	15	TRBD2	TRBJ2-1	TGTGCCAGCAGTTTGGCCGGGAGGGAAAGGAATGAGCAGTTCTTC	CASSLAGRERNEQFF
few	TRBV6-1	15	NA	TRBJ1-2	TGTGCCAGCATCCCTGGGCCTACCGAAAACTATGGCTACACCTTC	CASIPGPTENYGYTF
NA	TRBV28	15	TRBD2	TRBJ2-3	TGTGCCAGCAGTGCGACTAGCGGGAGCACAGATACGCAGTATTTT	CASSATSGSTDTQYF
NA	TRBV6-6	14	NA	TRBJ1-1	TGTGCCAGCAGTTACCAACAGGGCAACACTGAAGCTTTCTTT	CASSYQQGNTEAFF
NA	TRBV19	15	TRBD2	TRBJ2-5	TGTGCCAGTAGTATAGATCGGACTAGTGCAGAGACCCAGTACTTC	CASSIDRTSAETQYF
NA	TRBV7-2	15	TRBD2	TRBJ2-7	TGTGCCAGCAGCCGCACTAGCGGGAGTCGATACGAGCAGTACTTC	CASSRTSGSRYEQYF
NA	TRBV19	15	NA	TRBJ1-3	TGTGCCAGTAGCGTAATCAGCAGCTCTGGAAACACCATATATTTT	CASSVISSSGNTIYF
NA	TRBV5-6	13	NA	TRBJ1-2	TGTGCCAGCAGCTTCAGGGGTTCGGGTGGCTACACCTTC	CASSFRGSGGYTF
NA	TRBV4-3	16	NA	TRBJ1-2	TGCGCCAGCAGCCAAGATTTACCCCTAGGGCACTATGGCTACACCTTC	CASSQDLPLGHYGYTF
once	TRBV28	14	NA	TRBJ2-5	TGTGCCAGCTCTAAACACGGGGGAAAGGGGACCCAGTACTTC	CASSKHGGKGTQYF
NA	TRBV5-1	18	NA	TRBJ1-2	TGCGCCAGCAGCTTGGGGGCCTCCGGGACCCCGAACGCCTATGGCTACACCTTC	CASSLGASGTPNAYGYTF
NA	TRBV28	15	NA	TRBJ2-7	TGTGCCAGCAGTGGAGGGGGACAAAATAACTACGAGCAGTACTTC	CASSGGGQNNYEQYF
NA	TRBV7-9	15	NA	TRBJ1-5	TGTGCCAGCAGCTTATGGGCAGGGCCCGATCAGCCCCAGCATTTT	CASSLWAGPDQPQHF
NA	TRBV4-2	14	NA	TRBJ1-2	TGTGCCAGCAGCCAAGATCGGACGGACTATGGCTACACCTTC	CASSQDRTDYGYTF
NA	TRBV6-6	15	TRBD1	TRBJ1-5	TGTGCCAGCAGTTGGGACAGGGGGCATAGTCAGCCCCAGCATTTT	CASSWDRGHSQPQHF
NA	TRBV5-1	16	NA	TRBJ1-4	TGCGCCAGCAGCTTGTTAGGGGGGGCAACTAATGAAAAACTGTTTTTT	CASSLLGGATNEKLFF
NA	TRBV19	17	NA	TRBJ2-3	TGTGCCAGTAGTGGACGACCCCTGGGCCCTAGCACAGATACGCAGTATTTT	CASSGRPLGPSTDTQYF
NA	TRBV5-1	15	NA	TRBJ2-2	TGCGCCAGCAGCCCCGGGGCGGGTGAGACCGGGGAGCTGTTTTTT	CASSPGAGETGELFF
NA	TRBV7-2	14	NA	TRBJ2-7	TGTGCCAGCAGCTCGCCCCAGCGGGTAAACGAGCAGTACTTC	CASSSPQRVNEQYF
few	TRBV10-1	11	TRBD1	TRBJ1-1	TGCGCCAGCAGCGCAGGGGGTGAAGCTTTCTTT	CASSAGGEAFF
NA	TRBV6-1	16	NA	TRBJ1-3	TGTGCCAGCAGTGAACTAGGCAGTGATTCTGGAAACACCATATATTTT	CASSELGSDSGNTIYF
NA	TRBV5-5	17	TRBD2	TRBJ2-2	TGTGCCAGCAGCCTGGGGACTAGCGGGAGTCTAACCGGGGAGCTGTTTTTT	CASSLGTSGSLTGELFF
NA	TRBV4-1	15	TRBD2	TRBJ2-5	TGCGCCAGCGCCGGGCTTTACGCGGGAGGGGAGACCCAGTACTTC	CASAGLYAGGETQYF
NA	TRBV28	15	NA	TRBJ2-2	TGTGCCAGCAGCTCGGTGGGGGGGAACACCGGGGAGCTGTTTTTT	CASSSVGGNTGELFF
NA	TRBV2	13	NA	TRBJ1-1	TGTGCCAGCCTTTACAGGGCAGGGACTGAAGCTTTCTTT	CASLYRAGTEAFF
NA	TRBV29-1	14	NA	TRBJ1-1	TGCAGCGTTGACCCAGGAGGAGTGAACACTGAAGCTTTCTTT	CSVDPGGVNTEAFF
NA	TRBV7-2	15	NA	TRBJ1-1	TGTGCCAGCAGCTTAGGCGAAGCAGGGGCTTTTGAAGCTTTCTTT	CASSLGEAGAFEAFF
once	TRBV5-4	13	NA	TRBJ2-5	TGTGCCAGCAGCGCGGCAGTTTCAGAGACCCAGTACTTC	CASSAAVSETQYF
few	TRBV5-5	16	NA	TRBJ1-4	TGTGCCAGCAGCTTGGGACAGCCTAGGACTAATGAAAAACTGTTTTTT	CASSLGQPRTNEKLFF
NA	TRBV6-5	11	NA	TRBJ1-1	TGTGCCAGTGTGAGGCGCACTGAAGCTTTCTTT	CASVRRTEAFF
NA	TRBV7-3	16	NA	TRBJ2-1	TGTGCCAGCGCTCTCGGGGGTCAACCGTCCTACAATGAGCAGTTCTTC	CASALGGQPSYNEQFF
NA	TRBV6-1	15	NA	TRBJ1-4	TGTGCCAGCAATCTTGGGGGTGCGACTAATGAAAAACTGTTTTTT	CASNLGGATNEKLFF
NA	TRBV30	13	NA	TRBJ1-5	TGTGCCTGGAGCCAGGGGAGCAATCAGCCCCAGCATTTT	CAWSQGSNQPQHF
NA	TRBV5-1	16	NA	TRBJ2-2	TGCGCCAGCCGGGACCGAGCGTGGGCGAACACCGGGGAGCTGTTTTTT	CASRDRAWANTGELFF
few	TRBV4-2	15	NA	TRBJ1-1	TGTGCCAGCAGCCCCTCGGACAGAAGTAACACTGAAGCTTTCTTT	CASSPSDRSNTEAFF
NA	TRBV6-6	14	NA	TRBJ2-6	TGTGCCAGCAGGGGGGTTCAAGGGGCCAACGTCCTGACTTTC	CASRGVQGANVLTF
NA	TRBV4-3	14	NA	TRBJ2-1	TGCGCCAGCAGTACCAGGAGGGCCGGCGATGAGCAGTTCTTC	CASSTRRAGDEQFF
NA	TRBV11-2	17	TRBD2	TRBJ2-3	TGTGCCAGCAGGATCGGGACTAGCAACCTGGGGGCGGATACGCAGTATTTT	CASRIGTSNLGADTQYF
NA	TRBV6-5	15	NA	TRBJ2-1	TGTGCCACCGCAGGCGAACACCTACGCTACAATGAGCAGTTCTTC	CATAGEHLRYNEQFF
NA	TRBV30	13	TRBD1	TRBJ1-2	TGTGCCTGGAGTCAGACAGGGACCTATGGCTACACCTTC	CAWSQTGTYGYTF